Shown below are 15 T cell receptor beta chains from a single sample sequenced in a study of CD8+ T cells in alopecia areata. The sample's treatment: oral pan-JAK inhibitor, 5-10 mg twice daily. RNA was extracted and reverse transcribed into cDNA as the sequencing template. This table comes from immunoSEQ multiplex PCR, and its TCRdb copy is limited to in-frame clones, with some not included. Among 110,000 to 150,000 clones listed, around 50% were seen once. The sample in question was CD8+ T cells sorted from blood, obtained at week 4, from a patient treated with tofacitinib. The receptors stem from a human donor with alopecia areata.

This clone has only a few counts. The rearrangement links TRBV7-9 to TRBJ2-5; D gene unclear. Trimming took 3 bases from V and 2 from J, leaving 7 bases between them. The CDR3 runs to 13 residues. Germline CDR1 SEHNR, CDR2 FQNEAQ (reference sequence). The CDR3 loop is CASSLQEQETQYF. The DNA for the CDR3 is TGTGCCAGCAGCTTGCAGGAGCAAGAGACCCAGTACTTC.

This chain connects TRBV2 to TRBJ2-7; D is ambiguous. V was pared by 3 bases and J by 3 bases, with 12 bases between. This CDR3 has 14 amino acids. The germline gives CDR1 SNHLY, CDR2 FYNNEI. DNA of the CDR3: TGTGCCAGCAGTGATATAGGGCCTCGCTACGAGCAGTACTTC. Protein: CASSDIGPRYEQYF.

This clone is medium-sized in the sample. The chain couples TRBV7-8 to TRBJ2-4; 8 nucleotides align to TRBD1. Per germline, CDR1 SGHVS and CDR2 FQNEAQ. The CDR3 runs to 15 residues. Losses at the gene ends were 5 bases for V and 3 bases for J; bases not matched to a gene: 6. Written as DNA, the CDR3 is TGTGCCAGCAGCCCAGACAGGGGTGGCAAAAACATTCAGTACTTC. Its protein is CASSPDRGGKNIQYF. The full variable domain, its missing parts supplied by reference TRBV7-8 and TRBJ2-4, is GAGVSQSPRYKVAKRGQDVALRCDPISGHVSLFWYQQALGQGPEFLTYFQNEAQLDKSGLPSDRFFAERPEGSVSTLKIQRTQQEDSAVYLCASSPDRGGKNIQYFGAGTRLSVL.

J is TRBJ1-2 and V is TRBV29-1; D not resolved. Germline V lookup: CDR1 SQVTM, CDR2 ANQGSEA. The CDR3 is 12 residues long. The CDR3 coding sequence is TGCCTCGGGATAGGACCAGACGATGGCTACACCTTC. It is translated as CLGIGPDDGYTF.

The chain joins TRBV5-1 to TRBJ2-1, with TRBD1 matching over 9 bases. The CDR3 loop spans 19 amino acids. Germline assignment: CDR1 SGHRS and CDR2 YFSETQ. Trimming removed 4 bases from V and 4 bases from J; junction bases left unmatched: 18. CDR3 residues: CASSPRVVGGQGFYNEQFF. As DNA, the CDR3 is TGCGCCAGCAGCCCTCGGGTCGTCGGGGGACAGGGTTTTTACAATGAGCAGTTCTTC.

The rearrangement joins TRBV27 to TRBJ1-4; 7 bases align to TRBD1. Germline CDR1 and CDR2: MNHEY and SMNVEV (reference sequence). J gave up 8 bases and V 0 bases, and 9 bases lay outside the gene matches. The CDR3 has 16 amino acids. The CDR3 region has the DNA TGTGCCAGCAGTTTATCGGGGACAGTATTTCGGGAAAAACTGTTTTTT. This codes for CASSLSGTVFREKLFF.

The chain couples TRBV6-5 to TRBJ2-1, with D possibly matching TRBD1 (6 bases). V was cut by 5 bases and J by 8 bases, with 19 bases left in between. The CDR3 sequence is 15 residues long. CDR1 MNHEY and CDR2 SVGAGI come from the germline V gene. The DNA for the CDR3 is TGTGCCAGCAGTCATCGACAGGAGATGCGGTATGAGCAGTTCTTC. Protein: CASSHRQEMRYEQFF.

This rearrangement joins TRBV5-1 to TRBJ1-1, with D possibly TRBD1 on 6 matching bases. Between the trimmed V and J ends, which lost 4 bases and 7 bases, there was a span of 14 bases. This CDR3 comprises 13 residues. The germline CDR1 and CDR2 sequences are SGHRS and YFSETQ. CDR3 sequence reads: CASSPPDSIEAFF. The CDR3 nucleotides read TGCGCCAGCAGCCCCCCGGACAGTATTGAAGCTTTCTTT.

The chain has TRBV5-4 and TRBJ2-1; tentatively, D is TRBD2 (5 bases). From germline, CDR1 is SGHNT and CDR2 YYREEE (reference sequence). The CDR3 runs to 17 residues. V was cut by 0 bases and J by 1 base, with 14 bases left in between. CDR3 in amino acids: CASSLAASRRSYNEQFF. The CDR3 DNA follows: TGTGCCAGCAGCTTGGCCGCTAGCCGAAGATCCTACAATGAGCAGTTCTTC.

The chain is built from TRBV5-6 and TRBJ2-7; D gene ambiguous. CDR3 size: 15 residues. Trimming stripped 2 bases from V and 4 bases from J, with 16 bases between. The germline gives CDR1 SGHDT, CDR2 YYEEEE. CDR3 loop: CASSFVETETYEQYF. The CDR3 DNA reads as TGTGCCAGCAGCTTCGTGGAGACGGAGACTTACGAGCAGTACTTC.

The chain recombines TRBV5-4 with TRBJ2-5; a weak D match, TRBD2 (5 bases). The length of the CDR3 is 15 residues. Germline lookup yields CDR1 SGHNT and CDR2 YYREEE (reference sequence). V was trimmed by 5 bases and J by 5 bases, leaving 19 bases between them. The CDR3 is CASRTAFRGSETQYF. The CDR3 nucleotides read TGTGCCAGCAGGACCGCATTTCGGGGATCGGAGACCCAGTACTTC.

The J gene is TRBJ2-1, the V gene TRBV30; D may correspond to TRBD1 or TRBD2 (5 bases each). Trimming took off 0 bases at V and 5 bases at J, with 11 bases between the two ends. The CDR3 sequence is 14 residues long. Germline CDR1 reads GTSNPN; CDR2 reads SVGIG (reference sequence). The CDR3 DNA reads as TGTGCCTGGAGTGTACCGGGACGGGACAATGAGCAGTTCTTC. This gives the protein CAWSVPGRDNEQFF.

The chain joins TRBV2 to TRBJ2-7; TRBD2 matches at 7 bases. The germline V gene encodes CDR1 SNHLY and CDR2 FYNNEI. The ends lost 7 bases at V and 3 bases at J; junction bases unmatched: 6. The CDR3 has 13 amino acids. CDR3 sequence: CASTQTGGYEQYF. The CDR3 DNA reads as TGTGCCAGCACCCAAACGGGGGGCTACGAGCAGTACTTC.

This clone was observed once. V is TRBV6-6 and J is TRBJ1-2, with unresolved D. The CDR3 totals 10 residues. From germline, CDR1 is MNHNY and CDR2 SVGAGI (reference sequence). V shed 2 bases and J shed 8 bases, with 3 bases lying between them. CDR3 protein: CASSYEGYTF. DNA for the CDR3: TGTGCCAGCAGTTACGAAGGCTACACCTTC.

The chain links TRBV9 to TRBJ2-7; D unclear. This CDR3 has 13 amino acids. V was shortened by 0 bases and J by 3 bases, with 7 bases between the two germline ends. Germline assignment: CDR1 SGDLS and CDR2 YYNGEE. The CDR3 region is CASSVGDGYEQYF. For the CDR3, the DNA is TGTGCCAGCAGCGTAGGAGATGGCTACGAGCAGTACTTC.